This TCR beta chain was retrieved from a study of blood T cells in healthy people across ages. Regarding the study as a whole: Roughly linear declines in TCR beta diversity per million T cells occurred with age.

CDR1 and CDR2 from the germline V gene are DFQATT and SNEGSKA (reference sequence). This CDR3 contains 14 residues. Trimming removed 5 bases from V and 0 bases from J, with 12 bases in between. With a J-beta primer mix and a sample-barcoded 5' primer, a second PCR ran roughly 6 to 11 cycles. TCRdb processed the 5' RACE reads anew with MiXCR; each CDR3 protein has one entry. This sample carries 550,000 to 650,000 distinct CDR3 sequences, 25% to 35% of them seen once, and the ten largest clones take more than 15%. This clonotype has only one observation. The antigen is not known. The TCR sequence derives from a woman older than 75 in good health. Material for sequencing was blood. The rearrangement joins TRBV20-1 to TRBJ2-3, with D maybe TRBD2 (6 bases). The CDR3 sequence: CSAGGVSSTDTQYF. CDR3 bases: TGCAGTGCTGGCGGGGTATCTAGCACAGATACGCAGTATTTT.